This T cell receptor beta chain was profiled in a study of CXCR3-negative and CXCR3-positive naive CD8 T cells. 5' RACE with UMI labels generated the TRB cDNA libraries. TCRdb reprocessed the 5' RACE reads; each CDR3 protein has one entry and no DNA is given. The table lists 100,000 to 150,000 distinct CDR3 sequences. Notes on this clonotype: The antigen is unknown.

Findings and limits, study-wide: CXCR3-positive naive cells had TRB CDR3s that were more hydrophobic than CXCR3-negative naive cells had.

The CDR3 sequence is 14 residues long. Per germline, CDR1 MNHNY and CDR2 SVGAGI (reference sequence). V and J are TRBV6-6 and TRBJ1-1; no DNA is available, so the TRBD1 call from TCRdb remains unchecked. This clonotype was obtained from a human donor in good health. Some clones in this sample may be carry-over from other donors' samples. Sequenced: naive CXCR3+ CD8+ T cells from blood. Subset denoted: CD45RO-CCR7+CD27+CD95- naive CD8+ T cells expressing CXCR3 (TNR3+). The CDR3 is CASSYGGMNTEAFF.